Below are 25 T cell receptor beta chains sequenced from a single sample in a study of blood T cells in healthy people across ages. The authors ran a second PCR of 7 to 11 cycles using a sample-barcoded 5' primer and a J-beta primer mix. TCRdb processed the 5' RACE reads anew with MiXCR; each CDR3 protein has one entry. Counted here are about 1,600,000 distinct CDR3 sequences, 42% occurring once; the ten biggest clones make up roughly 7.9%. The specimen sequenced was blood. The source of these receptors is a woman aged 18-29 years in good health.

The chain is built from TRBV6-1 and TRBJ1-4, with D possibly matching TRBD1 (6 bases). The germline V gene encodes CDR1 MNHNS and CDR2 SASEGT. V was pared by 5 bases and J by 6 bases, with 16 bases between. The CDR3 spans 15 residues. Written as DNA, the CDR3 is TGTGCCAGCAGTCGGGCGAGGGGGGGAGATGAAAAACTGTTTTTT. This encodes CASSRARGGDEKLFF.

The chain employs TRBV29-1 and TRBJ2-3; D may be TRBD1 or TRBD2 (5 bases each). Trimming took 1 base from V and 6 from J, leaving 14 bases between them. This CDR3 is 14 amino acids long. Germline V lookup: CDR1 SQVTM, CDR2 ANQGSEA. Here the CDR3 reads CSVEGVGGTDTQYF. CDR3 in DNA: TGCAGCGTTGAAGGTGTGGGTGGGACCGATACGCAGTATTTT.

In this sample, this clonotype turned up once. The rearrangement joins TRBV20-1 to TRBJ2-5; D possibly corresponds to TRBD2 (6 bases). The CDR3 totals 15 residues. V was clipped by 1 base and J by 11 bases, with 23 bases between them. The V gene's germline CDR1 is DFQATT and CDR2 SNEGSKA (reference sequence). In DNA, the CDR3 is TGCAGTGCTAGAGGTGGGGGGAGACCCATCAATGAGCAGTACTTC. This gives the protein CSARGGGRPINEQYF.

This clonotype was detected only a few times. This chain connects TRBV9 to TRBJ1-2, with 8 bases matching TRBD1. The CDR3 is 13 residues long. V dropped 6 bases and J dropped 5; count of bases not matched to a gene: 6. Germline CDR1 reads SGDLS; CDR2 reads YYNGEE. In DNA form, the CDR3 reads TGTGCCAGCACAGACAGGGGCGTTTATGGCTACACCTTC. Its translation is CASTDRGVYGYTF.

This chain uses TRBV20-1 with TRBJ2-7; D is ambiguous. V was shortened by 5 bases and J by 12 bases, with 20 bases between the two germline ends. Germline CDR1 DFQATT, CDR2 SNEGSKA (reference sequence). The CDR3 has 12 residues. CDR3: CSALERQETLYF. DNA for the CDR3: TGCAGTGCTTTAGAAAGGCAAGAGACCCTGTACTTC.

Concerning this clonotype: One end of the junction is discordant with germline, which a read error may explain. The gene calls are TRBV20-1 and TRBJ1-5; 7 bases are shared with TRBD1. The CDR3 is made up of 16 amino acids. Germline assignment: CDR1 DFQATT and CDR2 SNEGSKA (reference sequence). The CDR3 region is CSANSRGTDSDQPQHF. DNA for the CDR3: TGCAGTGCTAATTCAAGGGGGACAGATAGCGATCAGCCCCAGCATTTT.

The chain uses TRBV20-1 and TRBJ1-4; D unclear. Germline-derived CDR1 and CDR2 are DFQATT and SNEGSKA (reference sequence). V lost 1 base and J 7 bases, leaving 4 bases between the germline ends. The CDR3 has 11 residues. This chain's CDR3 is CSARVFEKLFF. CDR3 sequence (DNA): TGCAGTGCTAGAGTATTTGAAAAACTGTTTTTT.

The chain combines TRBV20-1 with TRBJ2-1; D is uncertain. CDR1 and CDR2 from the germline V gene are DFQATT and SNEGSKA (reference sequence). The V and J ends lost 1 base and 8 bases respectively, with 18 bases between them. The CDR3 sequence is 15 residues long. CDR3 bases: TGCAGTGCTAGAGCGGCGGATCACACTCTCCATGAGCAGTTCTTC. Protein product: CSARAADHTLHEQFF.

This clonotype was found many times. V and J are TRBV18 and TRBJ2-7; 15 bases are a match to TRBD2. From germline, CDR1 is KGHSH and CDR2 LQKENI. The V segment lost 4 bases and the J segment 5 bases; nucleotides outside the gene matches: 6. The CDR3 runs 16 residues. The CDR3 sequence: CASSQGLAGGGHEQYF. The CDR3 DNA sequence: TGTGCCAGCTCACAGGGACTAGCGGGAGGAGGGCACGAGCAGTACTTC.

The V gene is TRBV12-2, the J gene TRBJ2-5; the table's D call TRBD2 went unverified against the DNA. TRBV12-2 is annotated as a pseudogene. This CDR3 region has 12 residues. The CDR3 is CASRSSPQTQYF. The CDR3 nucleotides read TGTGCAAGTCGCTCCTCTCCGCAGACCCAGTACTTC.

CDR3 sequence reads: CASSWQGQTNTEAFF. Here the CDR3 DNA reads TGTGCCAGCAGCTGGCAGGGACAGACGAACACTGAAGCTTTCTTT. The rearrangement joins TRBV12-3 or TRBV12-4 to TRBJ1-1, with 7 bases matching TRBD1. The V gene end was trimmed by 6 bases and the J gene end by 1 base; junction bases not matched to a gene: 8. The CDR3 loop spans 15 amino acids.

The CDR3 DNA reads as TGTGCCACCAGCGTGACAGGGGGATATCCAGGGCAGTTCTTC. Residues: CATSVTGGYPGQFF. This chain joins TRBV6-5 and TRBJ2-1; 9 bases fit TRBD1. The CDR3 has 14 amino acids. Germline CDR1 is MNHEY and CDR2 is SVGAGI. J lost 12 bases, V lost 10 bases, and 16 bases had no gene match.

The table lists this clonotype with a few counts. The DNA for the CDR3 is TGCAGTGCTAGAGATCTCTCAGGCGAGTTCTTC. It encodes CSARDLSGEFF. The chain uses TRBV20-1 and TRBJ2-1; D call uncertain. This CDR3 comprises 11 residues. The germline gives CDR1 DFQATT, CDR2 SNEGSKA (reference sequence). V was shortened by 0 bases and J by 14 bases, with 11 bases between the two germline ends.

This chain connects TRBV4-1 to TRBJ2-1, with D perhaps matching TRBD2 (5 bases). The CDR3 sequence is 16 residues long. V was clipped by 4 bases and J by 0 bases, with 13 bases between them. Germline V gene sequence: CDR1 MGHRA, CDR2 YSYEKL. CDR3 DNA: TGCGCCAGCAGCCCTGGACTGTGGAGCTCCTACAATGAGCAGTTCTTC. Its protein product is CASSPGLWSSYNEQFF.

This clonotype was picked up many times. The chain employs TRBV27 and TRBJ2-1, with TRBD1 matching over 7 bases. In germline, CDR1 is MNHEY, CDR2 SMNVEV (reference sequence). The CDR3 runs to 16 residues. V was pared by 3 bases and J by 6 bases, with 11 bases of the junction left unmatched. CDR3 region: CASSFPGQTNVNEQFF. Here the CDR3 DNA reads TGTGCCAGCAGTTTCCCGGGACAGACCAATGTCAATGAGCAGTTCTTC.

The chain recombines TRBV12-3 or TRBV12-4 with TRBJ2-5, with 9 bases identical to TRBD2. The CDR3 runs 17 residues. V was pared by 1 base and J by 11 bases, with 17 bases of the junction left unmatched. DNA of the CDR3: TGTGCCAGCAGTTTAGAGGCTAGCGGGGACGCCCGGCATGAGCAGTACTTC. Translating it yields CASSLEASGDARHEQYF.

The chain links TRBV27 to TRBJ1-6; TRBD1 matches at 11 bases. Trimming took 0 bases from V and 6 from J; bases not matched to a gene: 1. Germline CDR1 MNHEY, CDR2 SMNVEV (reference sequence). The CDR3 totals 16 residues. CDR3 protein: CASSLSGTGGNSPLHF. In nucleotides, the CDR3 is TGTGCCAGCAGTTTATCCGGGACAGGGGGTAATTCACCCCTCCACTTT.

The chain carries TRBV18 and TRBJ1-1, with D uncertain. V was pared by 3 bases and J by 6 bases, with 20 bases between. The CDR3 is 16 residues long. Germline V gene data show CDR1 as KGHSH and CDR2 as LQKENI. DNA for the CDR3: TGTGCCAGCTCACCCCAAGGTCCAAAGACCCACGCTGAAGCTTTCTTT. Residues: CASSPQGPKTHAEAFF.

This clonotype was seen more than once but under ten times. V is TRBV10-3 and J is TRBJ2-5; the D is unclear. The germline V and J ends were trimmed by 11 bases and 2 bases, with 15 bases remaining between them. Germline V gene sequence: CDR1 ENHRY, CDR2 SYGVKD. This CDR3 spans 13 amino acids. CDR3 nucleotide sequence: TGTGCCCCAGAGAGGTTCGAGCAAGAGACCCAGTACTTC. Residues: CAPERFEQETQYF.

This clonotype was recorded once. The chain combines TRBV11-2 with TRBJ2-3; tentative D call: TRBD2 (5 bases). With 1 base removed from V and 4 bases from J, the gap between germline ends came to 18 bases. This CDR3 contains 17 residues. Germline-derived CDR1 and CDR2 are SGHAT and FQNNGV. The CDR3 bases are TGTGCCAGCAGCTTAGGAACGGGAAAGGTTAGGGCAGATACGCAGTATTTT. It specifies CASSLGTGKVRADTQYF. The variable domain in full, completed from reference TRBV11-2 and TRBJ2-3, reads EAGVAQSPRYKIIEKRQSVAFWCNPISGHATLYWYQQILGQGPKLLIQFQNNGVVDDSQLPKDRFSAERLKGVDSTLKIQPAKLEDSAVYLCASSLGTGKVRADTQYFGPGTRLTVL.

This clonotype appeared once. This rearrangement joins TRBV12-3 or TRBV12-4 to TRBJ1-1; no clear D. The CDR3 length is 13 residues. Trimming left V 3 bases short and J 8 bases short, with 13 bases between. Here the CDR3 DNA reads TGTGCCAGCAGTTTTGGGCGGACCCTGGAAGCTTTCTTT. Amino acid sequence: CASSFGRTLEAFF.

This clonotype came up many times. The rearrangement uses TRBV5-1 and TRBJ2-6; D not resolved. V was clipped by 5 bases and J by 0 bases, with 15 bases between them. This CDR3 region has 17 residues. The germline CDR1 and CDR2 sequences are SGHRS and YFSETQ. CDR3 sequence: CASRESLITSGANVLTF. The CDR3 DNA follows: TGCGCCAGCAGAGAGTCGCTAATTACCTCTGGGGCCAACGTCCTGACTTTC.

This clonotype appeared a few times. V and J are TRBV27 and TRBJ2-6; D not certain. The ends were cut back, 0 bases at V and 3 bases at J, with 3 bases in the middle. Looked up from germline, CDR1 is MNHEY and CDR2 is SMNVEV (reference sequence). This CDR3 has 14 amino acids. CDR3 residues: CASSLSIGANVLTF. The CDR3 DNA sequence: TGTGCCAGCAGTTTATCGATTGGGGCCAACGTCCTGACTTTC.

This rearrangement joins TRBV2 to TRBJ2-5; 10 positions agree with TRBD2. This CDR3 is built from 15 residues. Looked up from germline, CDR1 is SNHLY and CDR2 is FYNNEI. The V and J ends lost 3 bases and 4 bases, in that order; junction bases with no gene match: 5. CDR3 bases: TGTGCCAGCAGTGAGCTAGCGGGGGTTGGAGAGACCCAGTACTTC. This translates into CASSELAGVGETQYF.

This clonotype was seen a few times. This chain joins TRBV6-5 and TRBJ2-3, with 7 bases matching TRBD2. The V and J ends lost 10 bases and 6 bases, in that order; junction bases with no gene match: 10. This CDR3 has 13 residues. Germline V lookup: CDR1 MNHEY, CDR2 SVGAGI. This CDR3 reads CATAGAGVDTQYF. Written as DNA, the CDR3 is TGTGCCACCGCGGGAGCGGGTGTGGATACGCAGTATTTT.